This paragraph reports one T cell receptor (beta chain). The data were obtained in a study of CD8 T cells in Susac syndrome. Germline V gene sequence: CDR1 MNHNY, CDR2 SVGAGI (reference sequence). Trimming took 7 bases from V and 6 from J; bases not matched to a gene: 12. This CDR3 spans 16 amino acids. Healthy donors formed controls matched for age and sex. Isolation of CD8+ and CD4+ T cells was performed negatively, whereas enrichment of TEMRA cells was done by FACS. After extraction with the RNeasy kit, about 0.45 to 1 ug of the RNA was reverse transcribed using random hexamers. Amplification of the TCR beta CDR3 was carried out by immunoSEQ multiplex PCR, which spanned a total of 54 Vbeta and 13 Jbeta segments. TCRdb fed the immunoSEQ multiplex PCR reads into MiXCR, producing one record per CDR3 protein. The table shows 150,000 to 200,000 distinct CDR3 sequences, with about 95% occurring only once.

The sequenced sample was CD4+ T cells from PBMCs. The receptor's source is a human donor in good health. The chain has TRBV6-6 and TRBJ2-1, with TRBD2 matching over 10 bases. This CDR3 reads CASTTHIAGGGNEQFF. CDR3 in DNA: TGTGCCAGCACCACCCACATAGCGGGGGGTGGCAATGAGCAGTTCTTC.